This T cell receptor beta chain was obtained from a study of siplizumab effects on memory and regulatory T cells (dated by TCRdb to about 2019). In the study overall: The study looked at the effect of siplizumab, an anti-CD2 antibody, on alloreactive T-cell subsets in allogeneic mixed lymphocyte reactions made from human PBMCs.

This clone has only one observation. Its specific antigen is unknown. No base quality values were provided; no much bigger clone lies one nucleotide off. The method was the immunoSEQ multiplex PCR assay. Roughly 100,000 TCR templates per sample were assayed by the deep sequencing platform. Genomic DNA extracted from sorted T cells was used for TCRbeta CDR3 sequencing. In the original analysis: The R programming language was used for the clonal analysis of the TCRbeta CDR3 data. Unstimulated samples were compared with post-reaction CFSE-low samples to define alloreactive CD4+ and CD8+ clones. Regulatory or non-regulatory origin was assigned to alloreactive CD4+ clones by matching of sequences to sorted unstimulated Treg and non-Treg repertoires. The immuneACCESS repertoire file appears here via TCRdb, limited to in-frame rearrangements. These files lack a portion of the clones; in checked studies, under half of the deficit traces to unresolved V genes, and the cause of the others is not known. V and J calls and clone size are copied from that table; D and trimming were computed from the DNA. The sample table records fewer than 110,000 clones; approximately 91% of these occur just once. The ten most abundant clones make up about 12% of the sample.

Sorted unstimulated T cells and proliferating T cells recovered from mixed lymphocyte reactions underwent TCRbeta CDR3 sequencing. Fresh whole blood from approximately ten HLA-typed healthy donors was used to isolate PBMCs. To map where alloreactive clones came from, CD4+ non-regulatory T cells in the unstimulated state were FACS-sorted. Trimming leaves V shorter by 4 bases and J shorter by 4 bases, with the junction holding 9 bases beyond the gene matches. In the germline V gene, CDR1 corresponds to SGHTA and CDR2 to FQGNSA. CDR3 length: 15 amino acids, cysteine to phenylalanine. The entry retains the CDR3 DNA only, 45 bases that are in frame from base 1. Study-level results and caveats: The cumulative frequency of alloreactive sequences traceable to unstimulated CD4+ memory T cells was significantly reduced by siplizumab. Unstimulated naive T cells appeared more diverse than memory T cells, and naive cells seemed to contribute substantially to the alloresponse. No functional confirmation was obtained for the suppressive function of proliferating Tregs from siplizumab cultures. Of the alloreactive CD4+ clones that could be mapped, the Treg-derived share averaged 68.8% with siplizumab compared with around 27% in control reactions. Sequences below about 10^-5 frequency were poorly captured, so only a minor fraction of alloreactive clones could be mapped to unstimulated subsets. Roughly 75-96% of proliferating CD4+ or CD8+ clones could not be assigned a naive or memory phenotype.

The receptor's source is a human donor in good health. Rearrangement joined TRBV7-2 to TRBJ2-5, and TRBD2 aligns with 7 junction nucleotides. Sequenced: non-Treg CD4+ T cells sorted from blood. In light of the paper, this sample's cell subset or site label describes: FACS-sorted unstimulated CD4+ non-regulatory T cells. The CDR3 region reads CASSSQSLAVETQYF. The DNA is as follows: TGTGCCAGCAGCTCCCAGAGTCTAGCGGTAGAGACCCAGTACTTC.